A selection of T cell receptor beta chains follows, all from one sample in a study of PD-1 blockade in classical Hodgkin lymphoma. Profiling relied on immunoSEQ multiplex PCR, and the TCRdb table lists in-frame clones only, not all of them. The table lists roughly 2,300 clones, 80% to 90% of them singletons. The sample in question was CD4+ T cells from blood, obtained at baseline. The receptors come from a human donor with classical Hodgkin lymphoma. CDR3s include the opening cysteine and the closing phenylalanine or tryptophan. A D gene is named only where the DNA matches it firmly. Clone size is not always given. Where it is, it says once, few, many or a class for expanded clones.

v_call	clone_size	d_call	j_call	cdr3_aa
TRBV6-5	-	-	TRBJ1-1	CASSYGQSEAFF
TRBV6-5	-	TRBD2	TRBJ2-1	CASSYLAGGTANEQFF
TRBV5-1	-	TRBD1	TRBJ1-6	CASSLVDRDNSPLHF
TRBV9	few	-	TRBJ2-3	CASSVESGTQYF
TRBV29-1	-	-	TRBJ1-5	CSVGMNQPQHF
TRBV4-2	-	-	TRBJ1-4	CASSHGQINEKLFF
TRBV6-6	-	TRBD1	TRBJ1-1	CASSYRQGLNTEAFF
TRBV7-9	once	TRBD1	TRBJ1-1	CASSPRQGSNTEAFF
TRBV2	-	TRBD2	TRBJ2-4	CASSPTPGGAKNIQYF
TRBV27	-	-	TRBJ1-6	CASSFGGYNSPLHF
TRBV18	-	-	TRBJ2-2	CASSPPVGGVTGELFF
TRBV4-1	-	TRBD2	TRBJ2-2	CASSQDSGLAGWAGELFF
TRBV7-9	-	-	TRBJ1-4	CASSLRQANEKLFF
TRBV11-2	-	-	TRBJ2-3	CASSFLTSQADTQYF
TRBV29-1	-	TRBD2	TRBJ2-3	CSVQAGGSDTQYF
TRBV15	-	TRBD1	TRBJ1-1	CATSRDPQGAMNTEAFF
TRBV7-9	-	TRBD2	TRBJ2-5	CASSFSGTGMTQYF
TRBV2	-	-	TRBJ2-2	CASSDFRGAGELFF
TRBV9	-	-	TRBJ1-1	CASSSHNTEAFF
TRBV15	-	TRBD1	TRBJ1-1	CATSRGTGGVNTEAFF
TRBV5-4	-	-	TRBJ1-2	CASSRTDFYGYTF
TRBV18	-	-	TRBJ1-1	CASSPLMAEAFF